These 5 T cell receptor beta chains came from one sample sequenced in a study of cytomegalovirus exposure and HLA in healthy donors. The study ran its PCR with 60 Vbeta and 13 Jbeta primers. Generated by immunoSEQ multiplex PCR, the TCRdb table keeps only in-frame clones and is missing some. The top ten clones hold approximately 2.6% of a sample with some 170,000 clones, about four fifths of them seen once. The source material was PBMCs. Receptors were obtained from a female donor in good health and CMV-seronegative.

V gene TRBV25-1 combines with J gene TRBJ2-2; no firm D call. V gave up 6 bases and J gave up 4 bases, with 6 bases separating them. Germline-derived CDR1 and CDR2 are MGHDK and SYGVNS. This CDR3 is built from 12 residues. CDR3 sequence (DNA): TGTGCCAGCAGGTGGCCCACCGGGGAGCTGTTTTTT. It yields the protein CASRWPTGELFF. Filled out from reference TRBV25-1 and TRBJ2-2, the complete variable domain reads EADIYQTPRYLVIGTGKKITLECSQTMGHDKMYWYQQDPGMELHLIHYSYGVNSTEKGDLSSESTVSRIRTEHFPLTLESARPSHTSQYLCASRWPTGELFFGEGSRLTVL.

The DNA of the CDR3 is TGTGCCATCAGTGGTCTCACTAGCGAGACCCAGTACTTC. It is translated as CAISGLTSETQYF. The chain is built from TRBV10-3 and TRBJ2-5; tentative D call: TRBD2 (6 bases). Germline lookup yields CDR1 ENHRY and CDR2 SYGVKD. This CDR3 has 13 residues. With 4 bases removed from V and 5 bases from J, the gap between germline ends came to 11 bases.

The chain joins TRBV7-8 to TRBJ1-1; 7 bases are shared with TRBD1. Germline values: CDR1 SGHVS, CDR2 FQNEAQ. This CDR3 is built from 17 residues. J lost 10 bases, V lost 1 base, and 18 bases had no gene match. The CDR3 here is CASSLGGPGTAPWGAFF. Here the CDR3 DNA reads TGTGCCAGCAGCTTAGGGGGCCCGGGGACAGCTCCTTGGGGAGCTTTCTTT.

This chain joins TRBV2 and TRBJ1-2, with no clear D. With 1 base removed from V and 4 bases from J, the gap between germline ends came to 7 bases. The CDR3 sequence is 13 residues long. Germline-derived CDR1 and CDR2 are SNHLY and FYNNEI. CDR3 loop: CASSEERVYGYTF. The CDR3 DNA reads as TGTGCCAGCAGTGAAGAACGGGTCTATGGCTACACCTTC. Full variable domain (rest looked up from reference TRBV2 and TRBJ1-2): EPEVTQTPSHQVTQMGQEVILRCVPISNHLYFYWYRQILGQKVEFLVSFYNNEISEKSEIFDDQFSVERPDGSNFTLKIRSTKLEDSAMYFCASSEERVYGYTFGSGTRLTVV.

With regard to this clone: Other DNA sequences in the same sample also yield this CDR3. V usage is TRBV15 and J usage is TRBJ1-2; D gene ambiguous. The V end lost 0 bases, the J end lost 7 bases, and 6 bases lay between the germline ends. In germline, CDR1 is LNHNV, CDR2 YYDKDF (reference sequence). The CDR3 spans 12 residues. Here the CDR3 reads CATSRDTGGYTF. CDR3 nucleotide sequence: TGTGCCACCAGCAGAGATACGGGTGGCTACACCTTC.